A single sample gave rise to the 12 T cell receptor beta chains below, sequenced in a study of regulatory T cells in long-lasting Graves disease. Both iRepertoire HTBI primers and Arm-PCR of CDR3 regions were used to build the TCR beta libraries. TCRdb called the multiplex PCR reads again in MiXCR, with one record for every CDR3 protein. The sample holds approximately 400,000 distinct CDR3 sequences, roughly 25% seen once. Time point described: persistent/refractory GD, antithyroid drugs over 5 years with positive TRAb. The TCR library was made from RNA extracted from PBMCs. This specimen consisted of peripheral blood mononuclear cells (PBMCs), obtained when the disease was refractory, from a patient treated with antithyroid drugs. All receptors derive from a woman in her forties with Graves disease.

This clonotype has just a few counts. The chain couples TRBV28 to TRBJ2-1, with TRBD2 matching over 13 bases. After removal of 7 bases from V and 7 bases from J, the junction contained 10 bases not matched to a gene. This CDR3 region has 16 residues. The germline V gene encodes CDR1 MDHEN and CDR2 SYDVKM. CDR3 nucleotides: TGTGCCAGCATCAAAAAGGGACTAGCGGGGAAAAATGAGCAGTTCTTC. Protein sequence: CASIKKGLAGKNEQFF.

This clonotype occurred many times. The V gene is TRBV15, the J gene TRBJ1-5; D gene unclear. V shed 0 bases and J shed 0 bases, with 6 bases lying between them. The CDR3 is 15 residues long. In germline, CDR1 is LNHNV, CDR2 YYDKDF (reference sequence). The DNA of the CDR3 is TGTGCCACCAGCAGAGATTTCGTTAGCAATCAGCCCCAGCATTTT. Protein product: CATSRDFVSNQPQHF.

This clonotype was seen repeatedly, ten times or more. The V and J genes are TRBV2 and TRBJ2-2, with unresolved D. The ends were cut back, 3 bases at V and 0 bases at J, with 8 bases in the middle. Germline V gives CDR1 SNHLY, CDR2 FYNNEI. The CDR3 totals 15 residues. The CDR3 is CASSDPRSNTGELFF. The CDR3 nucleotides read TGTGCCAGCAGTGACCCCCGCTCGAACACCGGGGAGCTGTTTTTT.

Remarks on this clonotype: A clone one base away is much larger, so this may be a read error. This chain joins TRBV15 and TRBJ1-4; no clear D gene. The CDR3 loop spans 16 amino acids. Trimming removed 1 base at V and 8 bases at J, with 17 bases between. Germline V gene sequence: CDR1 LNHNV, CDR2 YYDKDF (reference sequence). The CDR3 nucleotides read TGTGCCACCAGCAGAGTTAGCCCGTCCGCCGGGGAAAAACTGTTTTTT. Amino acids: CATSRVSPSAGEKLFF.

This clonotype was seen more than once but under ten times. This chain uses TRBV2 with TRBJ2-1; TRBD1 matches 8 bases. The V segment lost 6 bases and the J segment 0 bases; nucleotides outside the gene matches: 7. The CDR3 consists of 16 residues. The germline CDR1 and CDR2 sequences are SNHLY and FYNNEI. The CDR3 nucleotides are TGTGCCAGCAGCTCCAGGGGGCTTAACTCCTACAATGAGCAGTTCTTC. This gives the protein CASSSRGLNSYNEQFF.

This clonotype has a single count. This may arise from a read error, as a much more abundant clone is one base away. This chain joins TRBV27 and TRBJ1-1; D not resolved. Germline V gives CDR1 MNHEY, CDR2 SMNVEV (reference sequence). The CDR3 sequence is 13 residues long. Trimming left V 1 base short and J 5 bases short, with 8 bases between. This CDR3 is CASSLLRVTEAFF. CDR3 bases: TGTGCCAGCAGTTTATTACGGGTAACTGAAGCTTTCTTT.

As for this clonotype: A much larger clone lies a single base off, so this may be a read error. As the CDR3 is not closed by the conserved phenylalanine or tryptophan, this likely results from a read error. The chain carries TRBV5-5 and TRBJ1-2; D gene ambiguous. V dropped 1 base and J dropped 2 bases, with 3 bases sitting between them. This CDR3 contains 12 residues. CDR1 is SGHKS and CDR2 is YYEKEE in the germline V gene (reference sequence). The CDR3 DNA sequence: TGTGCCAGCAGCTTGACAAACTATGGCTACACCCTC. It codes for CASSLTNYGYTL.

This clonotype was seen a handful of times. The chain employs TRBV7-2 and TRBJ1-1; D not resolved. Trimming stripped 11 bases from V and 1 base from J, with 23 bases between. The CDR3 runs to 16 residues. CDR1 and CDR2 (germline): SGHTA, FQGNSA. The CDR3 region has the DNA TGTGCCGGCGTTCTTAGGGTCCGTCGGTGGAACACTGAAGCTTTCTTT. Translation gives CAGVLRVRRWNTEAFF.

The chain links TRBV2 to TRBJ2-3; no definite D call. Germline-derived CDR1 and CDR2 are SNHLY and FYNNEI. Trimming shortened V by 4 bases and J by 4 bases, and 15 bases separated the two germline ends. CDR3 size: 15 residues. The CDR3 loop reads CASSVWPPIPDTQYF. CDR3 nucleotide sequence: TGTGCCAGCAGTGTTTGGCCTCCAATTCCAGATACGCAGTATTTT.

The sample holds a few counts of this clonotype. The V and J genes are TRBV15 and TRBJ2-1, with 7 bases matching TRBD2. V lost 3 bases to trimming and J lost 8 bases; unmatched junction nucleotides: 10. CDR1 is LNHNV and CDR2 is YYDKDF in the germline V gene (reference sequence). The CDR3 loop spans 15 amino acids. This chain's CDR3 is CATSRGDLAGDEQFF. The CDR3 coding sequence is TGTGCCACCAGCAGGGGCGACTTGGCGGGAGATGAGCAGTTCTTC.

The sample holds many counts of this clonotype. V and J are TRBV6-1 and TRBJ1-6; D is unresolved. With 3 bases removed from V and 0 bases from J, the gap between germline ends came to 9 bases. This CDR3 is 16 amino acids long. CDR1 and CDR2 (germline): MNHNS, SASEGT. CDR3 bases: TGTGCCAGCAGTGATGACGGCAGCTCCTATAATTCACCCCTCCACTTT. Amino acid sequence: CASSDDGSSYNSPLHF.

The chain is built from TRBV11-2 and TRBJ2-7; 7 bases are a match to TRBD2. The V segment lost 5 bases and the J segment 3 bases; nucleotides outside the gene matches: 13. The CDR3 consists of 16 residues. The germline V gene has CDR1 SGHAT and CDR2 FQNNGV. The CDR3 is CASSPSLGGVVYEQYF. The CDR3 bases are TGTGCCAGCAGCCCGTCCTTGGGGGGGGTCGTCTACGAGCAGTACTTC.